The 9 T cell receptor beta chains below were found in one sample sequenced in a study of B cell selection in AIRE deficiency (dated by TCRdb to between 2019 and 2020). The library came from the immunoSEQ multiplex PCR assay. As stored in TCRdb, this immuneACCESS dataset retains in-frame rearrangements with V and J assigned. A fraction of the clones does not appear; measured against another copy, unresolved V genes explain less than half of the discrepancy, and the remainder lacks a known reason. The sample table shows approximately 24,000 clones, and about 96% are seen once. Around 0.17% of the sample is taken by the ten largest. Conventional CD4 T cells were sorted as cells that were CD4+CD127+. Material: CD4+CD127+ conventional T cells sorted from PBMCs. The receptor set was obtained from a human donor in good health.

This clone showed up just once. The rearrangement links TRBV25-1 to TRBJ1-2; TRBD1 agrees at 8 bases. The CDR3 contains 17 residues. V gave up 4 bases and J gave up 3 bases; unmatched junction bases: 13. Looked up from germline, CDR1 is MGHDK and CDR2 is SYGVNS. In DNA, the CDR3 is TGTGCCAGCAGTGGTTGGACAGGGAGCTATGAGGACTATGGCTACACCTTC. This translates into CASSGWTGSYEDYGYTF.

The J gene is TRBJ2-2, the V gene TRBV7-9; D gene unclear. Germline V gives CDR1 SEHNR, CDR2 FQNEAQ (reference sequence). The CDR3 covers 17 residues. V dropped 4 bases and J dropped 2 bases, with 17 bases sitting between them. The CDR3 spells CASSSVLAVDNTGELFF. CDR3 in DNA: TGTGCCAGCAGCTCCGTTTTGGCGGTGGATAACACCGGGGAGCTGTTTTTT.

This clone was observed a single time. This chain uses TRBV9 with TRBJ2-5; TRBD2 might be the D (5 bases). The CDR3 sequence is 13 residues long. The germline gives CDR1 SGDLS, CDR2 YYNGEE. The V gene lost 0 bases and the J gene lost 2 bases, with 5 bases spanning the gap. CDR3 coding DNA: TGTGCCAGCAGCGTAGCGGGGCAAGAGACCCAGTACTTC. Translated: CASSVAGQETQYF.

The chain employs TRBV7-9 and TRBJ1-3; perhaps TRBD1 as D (6 bases). CDR1 and CDR2 from the germline V gene are SEHNR and FQNEAQ (reference sequence). This CDR3 has 16 amino acids. The V gene lost 4 bases and the J gene lost 2 bases, with 15 bases spanning the gap. The CDR3: CASSYMWGATGNTIYF. The DNA for the CDR3 is TGTGCCAGCAGCTATATGTGGGGGGCGACTGGAAACACCATATATTTT.

The rearrangement uses TRBV7-9 and TRBJ2-3, with a possible D match to TRBD2 (6 bases). Per germline, CDR1 SEHNR and CDR2 FQNEAQ (reference sequence). The CDR3 covers 15 residues. V shed 3 bases and J shed 0 bases, with 10 bases lying between them. CDR3 in DNA: TGTGCCAGCAGCTTCTCGGCGGGGAGCACAGATACGCAGTATTTT. Amino acids: CASSFSAGSTDTQYF. Using reference TRBV7-9 and TRBJ2-3 for the parts outside the CDR3, the full variable domain is DTGVSQNPRHKITKRGQNVTFRCDPISEHNRLYWYRQTLGQGPEFLTYFQNEAQLEKSRLLSDRFSAERPKGSFSTLEIQRTEQGDSAMYLCASSFSAGSTDTQYFGPGTRLTVL.

CDR3 sequence reads: CASSLALDRAGNTIYF. The CDR3 bases are TGTGCCAGCAGCTTAGCCCTAGACAGGGCTGGAAACACCATATATTTT. The chain links TRBV7-2 to TRBJ1-3; TRBD1 matches 7 bases. The CDR3 extends over 16 amino acids. V was pared by 0 bases and J by 2 bases, with 4 bases of the junction left unmatched. Germline CDR1 and CDR2: SGHTA and FQGNSA.

This rearrangement joins TRBV18 to TRBJ2-7, with D perhaps given as TRBD1 or TRBD2 (5 bases each). Germline values: CDR1 KGHSH, CDR2 LQKENI. V was shortened by 5 bases and J by 7 bases, with 12 bases between the two germline ends. The CDR3 length is 12 residues. The CDR3 DNA is TGTGCCAGCTCAAGGGACCGCTCAGAGCAGTACTTC. It encodes CASSRDRSEQYF.

The chain uses TRBV7-2 and TRBJ1-5; 9 bases agree with TRBD1. The CDR3 totals 16 residues. Looked up from germline, CDR1 is SGHTA and CDR2 is FQGNSA. Losses at the gene ends were 1 base for V and 6 bases for J; bases not matched to a gene: 7. CDR3 sequence reads: CASSLGKTGGGQPQHF. In DNA form, the CDR3 reads TGTGCCAGCAGCTTAGGGAAAACAGGGGGCGGTCAGCCCCAGCATTTT.

The rearrangement uses TRBV9 and TRBJ2-4, with 12 bases identical to TRBD2. The CDR3 contains 16 residues. In germline, CDR1 is SGDLS, CDR2 YYNGEE. Trimming took 4 bases from V and 2 from J; bases not matched to a gene: 4. The CDR3 sequence: CASSFLAGGPKNIQYF. CDR3 in DNA: TGTGCCAGCAGCTTCCTAGCGGGGGGGCCCAAAAACATTCAGTACTTC.